The text below deals with one TCR beta chain. Its antigen remains unknown. Alongside a J-beta primer mix, a sample-barcoded 5' primer served in a second PCR lasting about 6 to 11 cycles. Researchers report that a template-switch adaptor with 12 random nucleotides tagged each cDNA molecule. TCRdb re-analysed the 5' RACE reads in MiXCR, keeping a single row per CDR3 protein. The sample has under 700,000 distinct CDR3 sequences, about 24% seen once. Peripheral blood samples of roughly 9.8 milliliters were drawn from each donor. The data are from a study of blood T cells in healthy people across ages. Regarding the study as a whole: In long-lived donors, naive CD4+ cell counts and diversity exceeded those of aged donors. With unsorted PBMCs, a conclusive comparison of naive versus antigen-experienced cells was not possible.

These sequences were also reported in another study, on T cells of mothers and their children.

The TCR comes from a boy between 10 and 17 years old in good health. The sample was blood.

The CDR3 loop is CAITPQGGTEAFF. Written as DNA, the CDR3 is TGTGCCATCACCCCACAGGGTGGAACTGAAGCTTTCTTT. The J gene is TRBJ1-1, the V gene TRBV10-3; perhaps TRBD1 as D (6 bases). V lost 7 bases to trimming and J lost 5 bases, with 14 bases between them. Germline V gene lookup returns CDR1 ENHRY and CDR2 SYGVKD. The CDR3 has 13 residues.